A selection of T cell receptor beta chains follows, all from one sample in a study of T cells in Graves' hyperthyroidism and ophthalmopathy. TCRdb re-derived calls from the multiplex PCR reads in MiXCR, one entry per CDR3 protein. This sample has hundreds of thousands of distinct CDR3 sequences; about 45% occur once, and the top ten carry roughly 6.5%. The specimen was peripheral blood or thyroid tissue (not recorded which). The receptor set was obtained from an adult man with Graves' disease, either hyperthyroidism or ophthalmopathy (not recorded which). Both conserved end residues are part of each CDR3. The D gene is left open where the match is weak. Some rows mark clone size as missing; the rest say once, few, many or name a class of expanded clone.

CDR3aa	CDR3nt	abundance	v_gene	j_gene	d_gene
CASSPSGNDGYTF	TGCGCCAGCAGCCCCAGTGGGAATGACGGCTACACCTTC	many	TRBV5-1	TRBJ1-2	NA
CATSGGTDRRGQPQYF	TGTGCCACCAGCGGGGGTACTGACAGGCGGGGTCAGCCCCAGTACTTC	NA	TRBV15	TRBJ2-5	NA
CASRIGAETQYF	TGTGCCAGCAGAATAGGAGCGGAGACCCAGTACTTC	many	TRBV2	TRBJ2-5	NA
CASSFPGLAGGPGEQYF	TGCGCCAGCAGCTTCCCGGGACTAGCGGGAGGGCCGGGGGAGCAGTACTTC	NA	TRBV5-5	TRBJ2-7	TRBD2
CASSYPPGERNSPLHF	TGTGCCAGCAGTTACCCTCCAGGGGAACGGAATTCACCCCTCCACTTT	many	TRBV2	TRBJ1-6	NA
CATSDSPWGLAAGGDVMNTEAFF	TGTGCCACCAGTGACTCCCCCTGGGGACTAGCGGCAGGGGGCGATGTCATGAACACTGAAGCTTTCTTT	NA	TRBV24-1	TRBJ1-1	TRBD1
CASSLDARAGQNYGYTF	TGTGCCAGCAGTTTAGATGCAAGGGCAGGACAAAACTATGGCTACACCTTC	NA	TRBV25-1	TRBJ1-2	NA
CASSLGTGGFQPQHF	TGTGCCAGCAGCCTCGGGACAGGGGGCTTCCAGCCCCAGCATTTT	NA	TRBV5-6	TRBJ1-5	TRBD1
CSAGRGSRETQYF	TGCAGCGCGGGTCGGGGGTCCCGAGAGACCCAGTACTTC	NA	TRBV20-1	TRBJ2-5	NA
CASSPGTRVEEETQYF	TGCGCCAGCAGCCCGGGGACTCGTGTTGAAGAAGAGACCCAGTACTTC	NA	TRBV5-1	TRBJ2-5	NA
CSARDQGRSGANVLTF	TGCAGTGCTAGAGATCAGGGTCGGTCTGGGGCCAACGTCCTGACTTTC	many	TRBV20-1	TRBJ2-6	NA
CASAKRGTQETQYF	TGTGCCAGCGCAAAGCGGGGGACCCAAGAGACCCAGTACTTC	NA	TRBV10-3	TRBJ2-5	TRBD2
CASSLGPGVETQYF	TGTGCCAGCAGCCTCGGACCAGGGGTCGAGACCCAGTACTTC	many	TRBV7-2	TRBJ2-5	NA
CTSSFGSGESYEQYF	TGTACCAGCAGTTTTGGGTCAGGAGAAAGCTACGAGCAGTACTTC	NA	TRBV7-3	TRBJ2-7	NA
CSASGGLAGYEQYF	TGCAGTGCCTCAGGTGGACTAGCGGGCTACGAGCAGTACTTC	NA	TRBV20-1	TRBJ2-7	TRBD2
CASSLATGQTNTF	TGCGCCAGCAGCTTGGCAACGGGACAAACGAATACCTTC	NA	TRBV5-1	TRBJ1-2	NA
CSASRLLAASSYEQYF	TGCAGTGCTAGCCGGTTACTAGCGGCAAGCTCCTACGAGCAGTACTTC	NA	TRBV20-1	TRBJ2-7	TRBD2
CASSSPSDSNQPQHF	TGTGCCAGCAGCTCACCCTCGGATAGCAATCAGCCCCAGCATTTT	NA	TRBV7-9	TRBJ1-5	NA
CASSLTAGLIVPNYGYTF	TGTGCCAGCAGCTTAACGGCGGGGCTCATAGTGCCTAACTATGGCTACACCTTC	few	TRBV7-2	TRBJ1-2	NA
CASSLGRGREWTEAFF	TGTGCCAGCAGCTTAGGAAGGGGGCGTGAATGGACTGAAGCTTTCTTT	few	TRBV11-2	TRBJ1-1	TRBD1
CASSPPGTGNSPLHF	TGTGCCAGCAGTCCGCCCGGGACAGGGAATTCACCCCTCCACTTT	medium-sized	TRBV7-8	TRBJ1-6	TRBD1
CASGRRDSWKIGELFF	TGTGCCAGCGGCAGAAGGGACAGCTGGAAAATCGGGGAGCTGTTTTTT	NA	TRBV7-8	TRBJ2-2	TRBD1
CSATSERGITGELFF	TGCAGTGCAACCTCAGAGAGGGGAATCACCGGGGAGCTGTTTTTT	few	TRBV20-1	TRBJ2-2	NA
CASSLSGVLGGEQYF	TGTGCCAGCAGCTTATCGGGCGTCCTGGGCGGCGAGCAGTACTTC	few	TRBV7-3	TRBJ2-7	NA
CASSSRGAGEKLFF	TGTGCCAGCAGTTCCCGGGGGGCTGGTGAAAAACTGTTTTTT	few	TRBV12-3/TRBV12-4	TRBJ1-4	NA
CASSWGGAGKYYF	TGTGCCAGCAGCTGGGGGGGGGCGGGGAAGTATTATTTT	NA	TRBV7-8	TRBJ1-3	NA
CASAFGTGTDEKLFF	TGTGCCAGCGCGTTTGGGACAGGGACGGATGAAAAACTGTTTTTT	NA	TRBV7-3	TRBJ1-4	TRBD1
CASTWLVSDTQYF	TGTGCCAGCACTTGGTTGGTGTCAGATACGCAGTATTTT	many	TRBV2	TRBJ2-3	NA
CASSQDWMNTEAFF	TGTGCCAGCAGCCAAGATTGGATGAACACTGAAGCTTTCTTT	many	TRBV14	TRBJ1-1	NA
CASSQLVTGRAEAFF	TGTGCCAGCAGCCAACTGGTGACAGGGCGTGCTGAAGCTTTCTTT	NA	TRBV14	TRBJ1-1	TRBD1
CASSAGGPDKNTEAFF	TGTGCCAGCAGTGCTGGGGGGCCTGACAAGAACACTGAAGCTTTCTTT	NA	TRBV25-1	TRBJ1-1	NA